These T cell receptor beta chains were read from a single sample in a study of beta chain features in type 1 diabetes. Sequenced by immunoSEQ multiplex PCR; TCRdb stores in-frame clones only, minus some. Of about 320,000 clones listed, around 15% are singletons. Specimen: central memory CD4+ T cells from blood. The receptors come from a man aged 25 to 40 in good health. Both conserved end residues are part of each CDR3. A D gene is named only where the DNA matches it firmly. Some rows mark clone size as missing; the rest say once, few, many or name a class of expanded clone.

j_call,v_call,d_call,clone_size,cdr3_aa,cdr3_nt
TRBJ2-6,TRBV5-6,-,-,CASSLVGTSGANVLTF,TGTGCCAGCAGCTTGGTGGGGACCTCTGGGGCCAACGTCCTGACTTTC
TRBJ1-1,TRBV27,-,-,CASSLTYYTEAFF,TGTGCCAGCAGTCTCACCTATTACACTGAAGCTTTCTTT
TRBJ1-5,TRBV2,-,few,CASSEWAASNQPQHF,TGTGCCAGCAGTGAATGGGCAGCTTCCAATCAGCCCCAGCATTTT
TRBJ2-1,TRBV4-2,-,many,CASSQRVGNEQFF,TGTGCCAGCAGCCAACGAGTGGGGAATGAGCAGTTCTTC
TRBJ2-1,TRBV4-3,TRBD1,-,CASSQDPSGQRVYNEQFF,TGCGCCAGCAGCCAAGATCCTTCGGGACAGAGGGTTTACAATGAGCAGTTCTTC
TRBJ2-1,TRBV7-6,TRBD1,few,CASSPGTGRDEQFF,TGTGCCAGCAGCCCCGGGACAGGGAGGGATGAGCAGTTCTTC
TRBJ1-2,TRBV5-6,-,-,CASSHGTSYGYTF,TGTGCCAGCAGCCACGGGACAAGCTATGGCTACACCTTC
TRBJ2-3,TRBV7-6,-,-,CASSLGTPTDTQYF,TGTGCCAGCAGCTTGGGGACTCCCACAGATACGCAGTATTTT
TRBJ2-7,TRBV7-6,TRBD1,-,CASSPGQGAGEQYF,TGTGCCAGCAGCCCAGGACAGGGGGCGGGCGAGCAGTACTTC
TRBJ1-6,TRBV7-5,-,few,CARITSRGPKNSPLHF,TGTGCCAGAATCACTTCAAGGGGGCCCAAGAATTCACCCCTCCACTTT
TRBJ2-4,TRBV5-5,TRBD2,-,CASSPETSGAKNIQYF,TGTGCCAGCAGCCCGGAGACTAGCGGAGCCAAAAACATTCAGTACTTC
TRBJ1-2,TRBV6-5,-,few,CASSYSWQGNYGYTF,TGTGCCAGCAGTTACTCGTGGCAGGGTAACTATGGCTACACCTTC
TRBJ2-1,TRBV5-6,-,few,CASSPLVALSSYNEQFF,TGTGCCAGCAGCCCCCTTGTGGCCCTGAGCTCCTACAATGAGCAGTTCTTC
TRBJ2-2,TRBV9,-,-,CASSVEGQGWSTGELFF,TGTGCCAGCAGCGTAGAGGGGCAGGGTTGGAGCACCGGGGAGCTGTTTTTT
TRBJ1-4,TRBV10-3,TRBD1,few,CAISGGTGVNEKLFF,TGTGCCATCAGTGGAGGGACAGGGGTAAATGAAAAACTGTTTTTT
TRBJ2-6,TRBV5-6,TRBD2,-,CASSLTSGGHSGANVLTF,TGTGCCAGCAGCTTGACTAGCGGGGGACACTCTGGGGCCAACGTCCTGACTTTC
TRBJ2-2,TRBV11-2,-,once,CASSPLSASGTGELFF,TGTGCCAGCTCACCCCTAAGCGCCAGCGGGACCGGGGAGCTGTTTTTT
TRBJ1-1,TRBV11-2,-,many,CASSLEGVGAEAFF,TGTGCCAGCAGCTTAGAGGGGGTAGGCGCTGAAGCTTTCTTT
TRBJ1-2,TRBV6-1,-,-,CASARQNYGYTF,TGTGCCAGCGCGCGACAGAACTATGGCTACACCTTC
TRBJ1-5,TRBV5-4,-,few,CASSSVGGAGQPQHF,TGTGCCAGCAGCTCCGTCGGAGGGGCGGGTCAGCCCCAGCATTTT
TRBJ2-5,TRBV7-2,-,few,CASSLRWIQETQYF,TGTGCCAGCAGCTTAAGGTGGATTCAAGAGACCCAGTACTTC
TRBJ1-6,TRBV30,TRBD1,-,CAWRGGGDSPLHF,TGTGCCTGGAGGGGAGGGGGCGATTCACCCCTCCACTTT
TRBJ1-5,TRBV2,-,-,CASVGGRGNQPQHF,TGTGCCAGCGTTGGGGGCAGGGGCAATCAGCCCCAGCATTTT
TRBJ1-2,TRBV5-1,-,many,CASSSERTSSYGYTF,TGCGCCAGCAGCTCGGAGCGTACCTCAAGCTATGGCTACACCTTC
TRBJ2-1,TRBV29-1,-,many,CSVVTGWDEQFF,TGCAGCGTTGTCACGGGGTGGGATGAGCAGTTCTTC